Each of the 18 T cell receptor beta chains below was sequenced from the same sample in a study of T cells in Graves' hyperthyroidism and ophthalmopathy. Regions amplified from RNA transcripts were the TCR beta CDR3 regions. The HTBI set primed first-round TCR CDR3 RT-PCR. TCRdb called the multiplex PCR reads again in MiXCR, with one record for every CDR3 protein. The sample has 400,000 or so distinct CDR3 sequences, around 15% seen once; the top ten hold roughly 20%. Sequencing input: blood. All receptors come from a woman aged 55-70 years with Graves' ophthalmopathy.

This clonotype was found a few times. V is TRBV5-1 and J is TRBJ2-2; TRBD2 is a possible D gene (5 bases). Between the trimmed V and J ends, which lost 3 bases and 4 bases, there was a span of 10 bases. CDR1 is SGHRS and CDR2 is YFSETQ in the germline V gene. The CDR3 sequence is 14 residues long. The CDR3 loop reads CASSWEWATGELFF. The CDR3 nucleotides are TGCGCCAGCAGCTGGGAGTGGGCCACCGGGGAGCTGTTTTTT.

This chain uses TRBV10-3 with TRBJ1-1; TRBD1 matches at 8 bases. This CDR3 is built from 15 residues. V dropped 2 bases and J dropped 4; count of bases not matched to a gene: 6. Per germline, CDR1 ENHRY and CDR2 SYGVKD. This CDR3 reads CAISETTGEGTEAFF. The DNA for the CDR3 is TGTGCCATCAGTGAGACGACAGGGGAGGGCACTGAAGCTTTCTTT.

The chain is built from TRBV5-1 and TRBJ2-5; 8 bases fit TRBD2. The CDR3 consists of 17 residues. Germline loops: CDR1 SGHRS, CDR2 YFSETQ. J gave up 0 bases and V 0 bases, and 7 bases lay outside the gene matches. This chain's CDR3 is CASSLDGRVVNQETQYF. CDR3 in DNA: TGCGCCAGCAGCTTGGACGGGAGGGTAGTGAACCAAGAGACCCAGTACTTC.

This clonotype was recorded at least ten times. This rearrangement joins TRBV6-1 to TRBJ1-1; the D is unclear. The V gene lost 5 bases and the J gene lost 1 base, with 11 bases spanning the gap. The CDR3 runs to 14 residues. The germline V gene encodes CDR1 MNHNS and CDR2 SASEGT. DNA for the CDR3: TGTGCCAGCAGTACCGTCATGGGGAACACTGAAGCTTTCTTT. The encoded protein is CASSTVMGNTEAFF.

CDR3 sequence: CSAKGAGLIYGYTF. The CDR3 DNA is TGCAGTGCGAAAGGGGCAGGGCTTATCTATGGCTACACCTTC. V and J are TRBV20-1 and TRBJ1-2, with a possible D match to TRBD1 (5 bases). CDR3 length equals 14 residues. Germline V gene sequence: CDR1 DFQATT, CDR2 SNEGSKA (reference sequence). The V end was cut by 6 bases, the J end by 4 bases, with 18 bases between.

The CDR3 DNA reads TGTGCCAGCAGCGCTAGCGGGAGGGCATACACCGGGGAGCTGTTTTTT. This sequence encodes CASSASGRAYTGELFF. The chain uses TRBV9 and TRBJ2-2; 12 positions agree with TRBD2. The J segment lost 3 bases and the V segment lost 3 bases, leaving 3 bases of the junction unmatched. The germline V gene encodes CDR1 SGDLS and CDR2 YYNGEE. The CDR3 contains 16 residues.

This clonotype was seen repeatedly, ten times or more. The chain recombines TRBV30 with TRBJ2-1; 9 bases match TRBD2. Trimming took 2 bases from V and 6 from J; bases not matched to a gene: 11. CDR1 and CDR2 from the germline V gene are GTSNPN and SVGIG (reference sequence). The CDR3 loop spans 16 amino acids. The CDR3 DNA reads as TGTGCCTGGAGTCCTCTGGGCGGGAGGGCCCCCAATGAGCAGTTCTTC. Protein product: CAWSPLGGRAPNEQFF.

This clonotype was seen a single time. The DNA for the CDR3 is TGTGCCAGTAGTATGAGCGGGTCGTCTGAGCAGTTCTTC. This encodes CASSMSGSSEQFF. This sequence joins TRBV19 and TRBJ2-1, with D possibly TRBD2 on 6 matching bases. The CDR3 runs to 13 residues. V was trimmed by 3 bases and J by 9 bases, leaving 12 bases between them. From germline, CDR1 is LNHDA and CDR2 SQIVND (reference sequence). The full variable domain, completed using reference TRBV19 and TRBJ2-1, is DGGITQSPKYLFRKEGQNVTLSCEQNLNHDAMYWYRQDPGQGLRLIYYSQIVNDFQKGDIAEGYSVSREKKESFPLTVTSAQKNPTAFYLCASSMSGSSEQFFGPGTRLTVL.

A few counts support this clonotype. The chain employs TRBV12-3 or TRBV12-4 and TRBJ1-5; D gene unclear. The CDR3 has 14 residues. Trimming took off 7 bases at V and 2 bases at J, with 12 bases between the two ends. CDR3 nucleotide sequence: TGTGCCAGCACCCGACGGTTGGGCAATCAGCCCCAGCATTTT. It is translated as CASTRRLGNQPQHF.

This clonotype appeared many times. V is TRBV20-1 and J is TRBJ2-2; 8 positions match TRBD2. The germline gives CDR1 DFQATT, CDR2 SNEGSKA (reference sequence). The V segment lost 6 bases and the J segment 5 bases; nucleotides outside the gene matches: 2. The CDR3 contains 12 residues. CDR3 sequence: CSAGRGTGELFF. The CDR3 nucleotides are TGCAGTGCCGGGAGGGGTACCGGGGAGCTGTTTTTT.

This clonotype showed up many times. A read error may produce the germline difference seen at one junction end. The CDR3 coding sequence is TGTGTCAGCAGCCCTGGACTAGCTCGGGAGCAGTACTTC. Its translation is CVSSPGLAREQYF. The J gene is TRBJ2-7, the V gene TRBV7-2; 8 bases match TRBD2. The CDR3 totals 13 residues. Germline V lookup: CDR1 SGHTA, CDR2 FQGNSA.

This CDR3 is CASSIGGGPGELFF. CDR3 nucleotides: TGTGCCAGTAGTATAGGAGGCGGGCCCGGGGAGCTGTTTTTT. The chain uses TRBV19 and TRBJ2-2; possible D gene TRBD2, 5 bases. CDR3 size: 14 residues. Germline lookup yields CDR1 LNHDA and CDR2 SQIVND (reference sequence). Trimming cost V 1 base and J 6 bases, with 9 bases left between them.

V usage is TRBV27 and J usage is TRBJ2-7; either TRBD1 or TRBD2 may supply D (5 bases each). V lost 3 bases to trimming and J lost 5 bases, with 11 bases between them. There are 13 residues in the CDR3. Germline lookup yields CDR1 MNHEY and CDR2 SMNVEV (reference sequence). CDR3 DNA: TGTGCCAGCAGTTTGGACGGGGCCCACGAGCAGTACTTC. Translated: CASSLDGAHEQYF.

This clonotype was seen ten or more times. The V gene is TRBV2, the J gene TRBJ1-3, with D unresolved. Trimming cost V 1 base and J 0 bases, with 10 bases left between them. This CDR3 has 16 amino acids. CDR1 is SNHLY, CDR2 FYNNEI, per germline. The CDR3 sequence: CASSEVQPSSGNTIYF. In DNA, the CDR3 is TGTGCCAGCAGTGAAGTCCAGCCGAGCTCTGGAAACACCATATATTTT.

This clonotype was counted only a few times. The chain links TRBV4-1 to TRBJ1-5, with D perhaps matching TRBD1 (6 bases). This CDR3 is 14 amino acids long. Looked up from germline, CDR1 is MGHRA and CDR2 is YSYEKL. V was trimmed by 5 bases and J by 0 bases, leaving 8 bases between them. The CDR3 coding sequence is TGCGCCAGCAGCGGGGACATTAGCAATCAGCCCCAGCATTTT. Translating it yields CASSGDISNQPQHF.

This clonotype was detected ten times or more. This chain joins TRBV2 and TRBJ2-3, with 11 nucleotides matching TRBD2. Germline CDR1 reads SNHLY; CDR2 reads FYNNEI. V lost 6 bases to trimming and J lost 1 base; unmatched junction nucleotides: 6. The CDR3 spans 16 residues. The CDR3 sequence is CASRLSGRAGTDTQYF. The DNA of the CDR3 is TGTGCCAGCAGACTTAGCGGGAGGGCCGGCACAGATACGCAGTATTTT.

This clonotype was detected many times. The chain recombines TRBV28 with TRBJ1-1; tentatively, D is TRBD1 (6 bases). V lost 6 bases to trimming and J lost 0 bases, with 14 bases between them. CDR3 length: 15 amino acids. Germline values: CDR1 MDHEN, CDR2 SYDVKM. As DNA, the CDR3 is TGTGCCAGCAGCGACGCAGGGGTAATGAACACTGAAGCTTTCTTT. This translates into CASSDAGVMNTEAFF. The entire variable domain, with the rest obtained from reference TRBV28 and TRBJ1-1, is as follows: DVKVTQSSRYLVKRTGEKVFLECVQDMDHENMFWYRQDPGLGLRLIYFSYDVKMKEKGDIPEGYSVSREKKERFSLILESASTNQTSMYLCASSDAGVMNTEAFFGQGTRLTVV.

At least ten counts were recorded for this clonotype. The rearrangement joins TRBV2 to TRBJ1-5; 9 bases line up with TRBD1. Germline CDR1 is SNHLY and CDR2 is FYNNEI. The CDR3 is 15 residues long. Germline trimming cut 4 bases from V and 3 bases from J; bases unmatched to any gene: 4. As DNA, the CDR3 is TGTGCCAGCAGTGTAACAGGGGGCAACAATCAGCCCCAGCATTTT. This translates into CASSVTGGNNQPQHF. Using reference TRBV2 and TRBJ1-5 for the parts outside the CDR3, the full variable domain is EPEVTQTPSHQVTQMGQEVILRCVPISNHLYFYWYRQILGQKVEFLVSFYNNEISEKSEIFDDQFSVERPDGSNFTLKIRSTKLEDSAMYFCASSVTGGNNQPQHFGDGTRLSIL.